Below are 30 T cell receptor beta chains sequenced from a single sample in a study of T-cell memory formation after mild COVID-19. A single record per CDR3 protein comes from TCRdb applying MiXCR to the 5' RACE reads. The sample contains fewer than 250,000 distinct CDR3 sequences, roughly a tenth of which appear only once. The sequencing input was PBMCs or a T cell subset sorted from them (not recorded which). These receptors came from a man younger than 35 who had mild COVID-19 (a few samples of this study predate the infection). Cell type and time point are not known.

This clonotype was picked up a small number of times. This chain uses TRBV20-1 with TRBJ1-3, with D maybe TRBD1 (5 bases). The germline V gene encodes CDR1 DFQATT and CDR2 SNEGSKA (reference sequence). V lost 0 bases and J lost 0, with 9 bases in between. The CDR3 totals 15 residues. The CDR3 protein is CSARDGHLSGNTIYF. As DNA, the CDR3 is TGCAGTGCTAGAGACGGACATCTCTCTGGAAACACCATATATTTT.

This clonotype was seen at least ten times. The rearrangement joins TRBV7-2 to TRBJ2-3, with D perhaps being TRBD1 or TRBD2 (6 bases each). The V end was cut by 1 base, the J end by 2 bases, with 13 bases between. The CDR3 extends over 16 amino acids. Germline V gene sequence: CDR1 SGHTA, CDR2 FQGNSA. The CDR3 region has the DNA TGTGCCAGCAGCTTAGGGCGGGACACCTACACAGATACGCAGTATTTT. This gives the protein CASSLGRDTYTDTQYF.

The chain carries TRBV5-1 and TRBJ1-2; D gene unclear. Germline CDR1 and CDR2: SGHRS and YFSETQ. The CDR3 has 15 residues. V lost 4 bases, J lost 2 bases, and 15 bases lay in between. CDR3 nucleotides: TGCGCCAGCAGCGCCGATCGCTCGGAGAACTATGGCTACACCTTC. Amino acid sequence: CASSADRSENYGYTF.

This clonotype was observed many times. V usage is TRBV7-2 and J usage is TRBJ1-1; D is perhaps TRBD1 (5 bases). This CDR3 contains 15 residues. Per the germline V gene, CDR1 is SGHTA and CDR2 is FQGNSA. Trimming shortened V by 3 bases and J by 4 bases, and 15 bases separated the two germline ends. Written as DNA, the CDR3 is TGTGCCAGCAGCTTTTCGCCGGGACGGACCACTGAAGCTTTCTTT. Translated, it gives CASSFSPGRTTEAFF. Together with reference TRBV7-2 and TRBJ1-1, the CDR3 gives the full variable domain: GAGVSQSPSNKVTEKGKDVELRCDPISGHTALYWYRQSLGQGLEFLIYFQGNSAPDKSGLPSDRFSAERTGGSVSTLTIQRTQQEDSAVYLCASSFSPGRTTEAFFGQGTRLTVV.

This clonotype was recorded many times. This chain joins TRBV19 and TRBJ2-1; D unresolved. Trimming pared 3 bases from V and 9 bases from J, leaving 9 bases between. CDR1 is LNHDA, CDR2 SQIVND, per germline (reference sequence). The CDR3 runs to 12 residues. In DNA form, the CDR3 reads TGTGCCAGTAGTATGGCTGTGGCTGAGCAGTTCTTC. This gives the protein CASSMAVAEQFF.

There are a few counts of this clonotype. CDR3 protein: CAWIQSYEQYF. The CDR3 bases are TGTGCCTGGATACAGTCCTACGAGCAGTACTTC. This chain joins TRBV30 and TRBJ2-7; D uncertain. Germline-derived CDR1 and CDR2 are GTSNPN and SVGIG (reference sequence). The CDR3 loop spans 11 amino acids. Trimming took off 4 bases at V and 1 base at J, with 5 bases between the two ends.

This clonotype was seen a handful of times. The rearrangement uses TRBV7-6 and TRBJ1-1; the D gene is possibly TRBD1 (6 bases). Germline V gene sequence: CDR1 SGHVS, CDR2 FNYEAQ. Trimming removed 7 bases at V and 0 bases at J, with 15 bases between. CDR3 length: 15 residues. CDR3 coding DNA: TGTGCCAGCACCGAAGGGGGAAGAATGAACACTGAAGCTTTCTTT. Translation: CASTEGGRMNTEAFF.

CDR3 region: CASSFRDRDEKLFF. The DNA for the CDR3 is TGTGCCAGCAGCTTCCGGGACAGGGACGAAAAACTGTTTTTT. V is TRBV5-4 and J is TRBJ1-4; TRBD1 matches at 9 bases. Germline loops: CDR1 SGHNT, CDR2 YYREEE (reference sequence). The CDR3 has 14 amino acids. Trimming at V came to 2 bases and at J to 8 bases, leaving 4 bases not matched to a gene.

The V and J genes are TRBV4-1 and TRBJ1-4; a weak D match, TRBD1 (6 bases). The CDR3 length is 17 residues. Trimming took off 2 bases at V and 4 bases at J, with 17 bases between the two ends. CDR1 MGHRA and CDR2 YSYEKL come from the germline V gene. CDR3 in amino acids: CASSQREGQTYNEKLFF. The CDR3 region has the DNA TGCGCCAGCAGCCAAAGAGAAGGACAGACATATAATGAAAAACTGTTTTTT.

The rearrangement joins TRBV5-1 to TRBJ1-1; a possible D gene is TRBD1 (6 bases). Trimming removed 0 bases at V and 7 bases at J, with 13 bases between. Germline V gives CDR1 SGHRS, CDR2 YFSETQ. The length of the CDR3 is 14 residues. CDR3 DNA sequence: TGCGCCAGCAGCTTGGGGACAGCCGGCGGTGAAGCTTTCTTT. This codes for CASSLGTAGGEAFF.

The chain carries TRBV15 and TRBJ2-3; 7 positions match TRBD2. The CDR3 length is 15 residues. V was pared by 2 bases and J by 4 bases, with 6 bases of the junction left unmatched. Germline loops: CDR1 LNHNV, CDR2 YYDKDF (reference sequence). DNA for the CDR3: TGTGCCACCAGCAGATGGAGGACTAGGGCAGATACGCAGTATTTT. The encoded protein is CATSRWRTRADTQYF.

This chain joins TRBV18 and TRBJ2-6; 7 bases match TRBD1. Germline values: CDR1 KGHSH, CDR2 LQKENI. CDR3 length equals 17 residues. V dropped 3 bases and J dropped 0; count of bases not matched to a gene: 5. The CDR3 DNA follows: TGTGCCAGCTCACCGCCGGGACAGTACTCTGGGGCCAACGTCCTGACTTTC. This encodes CASSPPGQYSGANVLTF.

The CDR3 DNA is TGTGCCAGCAGCCAAGATATGGCAGGGGATGGCTACACCTTC. This codes for CASSQDMAGDGYTF. The chain employs TRBV4-2 and TRBJ1-2; possibly TRBD1 for D (6 bases). This CDR3 is 14 amino acids long. Trimming took 0 bases from V and 6 from J, leaving 11 bases between them. The V gene's germline CDR1 is LGHNA and CDR2 YNFKEQ.

This clonotype was seen a few times. CDR3 loop: CASSLQGGPFVRDNEQFF. CDR3 DNA: TGCGCCAGCAGCCTTCAGGGGGGGCCTTTTGTGCGGGATAATGAGCAGTTCTTC. The chain joins TRBV5-1 to TRBJ2-1; D may correspond to TRBD1 or TRBD2 (7 bases each). Germline loops: CDR1 SGHRS, CDR2 YFSETQ. The CDR3 sequence is 18 residues long. V lost 4 bases to trimming and J lost 7 bases, with 27 bases between them.

The chain joins TRBV20-1 to TRBJ2-5; no reliable D call. The germline V gene encodes CDR1 DFQATT and CDR2 SNEGSKA (reference sequence). The V gene lost 0 bases and the J gene lost 3 bases, with 8 bases spanning the gap. This CDR3 is 13 amino acids long. The CDR3 sequence: CSARDRSKETQYF. In DNA form, the CDR3 reads TGCAGTGCTAGAGATCGGAGTAAAGAGACCCAGTACTTC.

A few counts support this clonotype. The chain couples TRBV6-5 to TRBJ2-3, with D possibly being TRBD1 or TRBD2 (6 bases each). Germline CDR1 and CDR2: MNHEY and SVGAGI. With 0 bases removed from V and 0 bases from J, the gap between germline ends came to 10 bases. This CDR3 has 16 residues. CDR3 nucleotides: TGTGCCAGCAGTTACTCCGGGGGCCAGAGCACAGATACGCAGTATTTT. Translated, it gives CASSYSGGQSTDTQYF.

The rearrangement joins TRBV7-2 to TRBJ2-5, with 7 bases matching TRBD1. V lost 4 bases, J lost 4 bases, and 3 bases stayed unmatched. Germline loops: CDR1 SGHTA, CDR2 FQGNSA. This CDR3 has 13 amino acids. The CDR3: CASSYGDRETQYF. CDR3 nucleotides: TGTGCCAGCAGCTACGGGGACAGAGAGACCCAGTACTTC.

The chain recombines TRBV7-2 with TRBJ2-3; tentatively, D is TRBD1 or TRBD2 (5 bases each). The CDR3 loop spans 16 amino acids. Trimming shortened V by 1 base and J by 2 bases, and 13 bases separated the two germline ends. Germline V gene sequence: CDR1 SGHTA, CDR2 FQGNSA. The CDR3: CASSLVVGVPTDTQYF. The CDR3 coding sequence is TGTGCCAGCAGCTTAGTAGTGGGGGTCCCCACAGATACGCAGTATTTT.

This clonotype was found a few times. This sequence joins TRBV5-1 and TRBJ1-6; 9 bases are a match to TRBD1. The CDR3 is 16 residues long. V lost 4 bases, J lost 10 bases, and 12 bases stayed unmatched. The germline CDR1 and CDR2 sequences are SGHRS and YFSETQ. Here the CDR3 DNA reads TGCGCCAGCAGCCACGGACAGGGGAATATGGGCTCACCCCTCCACTTT. Residues: CASSHGQGNMGSPLHF.

This sequence joins TRBV4-1 and TRBJ2-3; D gene ambiguous. Trimming removed 1 base at V and 4 bases at J, with 6 bases between. The CDR3 consists of 13 residues. Germline-derived CDR1 and CDR2 are MGHRA and YSYEKL. This CDR3 is CASSQGTSDTQYF. Written as DNA, the CDR3 is TGCGCCAGCAGCCAAGGTACTTCAGATACGCAGTATTTT.

This clonotype was observed a few times. This chain joins TRBV11-3 and TRBJ1-2, with a weak D call TRBD1 (6 bases). Trimming removed 4 bases at V and 3 bases at J, with 18 bases between. This CDR3 is 16 amino acids long. Germline lookup yields CDR1 SGHNT and CDR2 YENEEA. As DNA, the CDR3 is TGTGCCAGCAGCTCACCGCAGGGGAAGGTTGACTATGGCTACACCTTC. Translated: CASSSPQGKVDYGYTF.

The chain carries TRBV7-2 and TRBJ1-5, with D hard to call. Germline V gene lookup returns CDR1 SGHTA and CDR2 FQGNSA. CDR3 size: 14 residues. Trimming pared 2 bases from V and 4 bases from J, leaving 9 bases between. The CDR3 coding sequence is TGTGCCAGCAGCTTATTGACTGGAAATCAGCCCCAGCATTTT. It is translated as CASSLLTGNQPQHF.

The CDR3 DNA reads as TGCAGTGCTAGAGTCGACTATGGCTACACCTTC. Encoded protein: CSARVDYGYTF. The V gene is TRBV20-1, the J gene TRBJ1-2; D is unclear. Trimming pared 1 base from V and 3 bases from J, leaving 3 bases between. The germline V gene encodes CDR1 DFQATT and CDR2 SNEGSKA (reference sequence). CDR3 length equals 11 residues.

This clonotype was counted between two and nine times. J is TRBJ2-5 and V is TRBV6-2 or TRBV6-3, with unresolved D. The ends were cut back, 6 bases at V and 4 bases at J, with 9 bases in the middle. This CDR3 has 12 residues. CDR1 MNHEY and CDR2 SVGEGT come from the germline V gene. CDR3 bases: TGTGCCAGCAGCAATAGAAGAGAGACCCAGTACTTC. It yields the protein CASSNRRETQYF.

The rearrangement joins TRBV5-1 to TRBJ2-2; D is undetermined. The CDR3 runs 16 residues. Trimming left V 0 bases short and J 6 bases short, with 15 bases between. Germline V gives CDR1 SGHRS, CDR2 YFSETQ. DNA of the CDR3: TGCGCCAGCAGCTTGGATTCAAGGGTCTCGGCCGGGGAGCTGTTTTTT. It yields the protein CASSLDSRVSAGELFF. Using reference TRBV5-1 and TRBJ2-2 for the parts outside the CDR3, the full variable domain is KAGVTQTPRYLIKTRGQQVTLSCSPISGHRSVSWYQQTPGQGLQFLFEYFSETQRNKGNFPGRFSGRQFSNSRSEMNVSTLELGDSALYLCASSLDSRVSAGELFFGEGSRLTVL.

The V call is TRBV12-3 or TRBV12-4, the J call TRBJ2-5; 9 nucleotides line up with TRBD1. V was pared by 6 bases and J by 2 bases, with 4 bases of the junction left unmatched. CDR3 length: 14 amino acids. The CDR3 reads CASRAGQGQETQYF. The CDR3 DNA reads TGTGCCAGCAGGGCGGGACAGGGACAAGAGACCCAGTACTTC.

The chain combines TRBV15 with TRBJ2-3; D is undetermined. The CDR3 length is 15 residues. Per germline, CDR1 LNHNV and CDR2 YYDKDF (reference sequence). Trimming took 6 bases from V and 0 from J, leaving 13 bases between them. CDR3 nucleotides: TGTGCCACCAGGAGCCTGGCCGCTAGCACAGATACGCAGTATTTT. Protein product: CATRSLAASTDTQYF. The entire variable domain, with the rest obtained from reference TRBV15 and TRBJ2-3, is as follows: DAMVIQNPRYQVTQFGKPVTLSCSQTLNHNVMYWYQQKSSQAPKLLFHYYDKDFNNEADTPDNFQSRRPNTSFCFLDIRSPGLGDTAMYLCATRSLAASTDTQYFGPGTRLTVL.

The V and J genes are TRBV7-2 and TRBJ2-5, with 8 bases fitting TRBD2. The germline V gene encodes CDR1 SGHTA and CDR2 FQGNSA. Trimming removed 6 bases from V and 4 bases from J; junction bases left unmatched: 10. The CDR3 runs 15 residues. CDR3 nucleotides: TGTGCCAGCAGTCGAGCGGGGGCCGGGGGAGAGACCCAGTACTTC. Translating gives CASSRAGAGGETQYF.

This clonotype has a count of ten or more. The rearrangement links TRBV18 to TRBJ2-5, with D unresolved. Germline lookup yields CDR1 KGHSH and CDR2 LQKENI. V was pared by 3 bases and J by 0 bases, with 2 bases between. The CDR3 has 12 amino acids. The CDR3 DNA reads as TGTGCCAGCTCACCGAACCAAGAGACCCAGTACTTC. This gives the protein CASSPNQETQYF.

The chain uses TRBV7-2 and TRBJ2-3; perhaps TRBD1 as D (6 bases). Germline V lookup: CDR1 SGHTA, CDR2 FQGNSA. CDR3 length: 15 amino acids. V was pared by 3 bases and J by 2 bases, with 12 bases between. The CDR3 DNA reads TGTGCCAGCAGCTTTCAGGGGCCATTCACAGATACGCAGTATTTT. It translates to CASSFQGPFTDTQYF.